This TCR beta chain was documented in a study of cytomegalovirus exposure and HLA in healthy donors. The PCR contained 60 Vbeta and 13 Jbeta primers. The repertoire was sequenced with immunoSEQ multiplex PCR; TCRdb's copy has only in-frame clones and lacks some. Counted here are about 96,000 clones, approximately 74% occurring once; the ten biggest clones make up 13% to 15%. This clone was picked up many times. Other nucleotide sequences in the sample specify the same CDR3. The source is an older woman in good health and CMV-seropositive. Sequenced: PBMCs.

The CDR3 reads CASSLLASEQYF. CDR3 in DNA: TGTGCCAGCAGTTTACTAGCGAGCGAGCAGTACTTC. V usage is TRBV28 and J usage is TRBJ2-7; tentative D call: TRBD2 (6 bases). Per germline, CDR1 MDHEN and CDR2 SYDVKM. The CDR3 is made up of 12 amino acids. V lost 2 bases to trimming and J lost 6 bases, with 8 bases between them.